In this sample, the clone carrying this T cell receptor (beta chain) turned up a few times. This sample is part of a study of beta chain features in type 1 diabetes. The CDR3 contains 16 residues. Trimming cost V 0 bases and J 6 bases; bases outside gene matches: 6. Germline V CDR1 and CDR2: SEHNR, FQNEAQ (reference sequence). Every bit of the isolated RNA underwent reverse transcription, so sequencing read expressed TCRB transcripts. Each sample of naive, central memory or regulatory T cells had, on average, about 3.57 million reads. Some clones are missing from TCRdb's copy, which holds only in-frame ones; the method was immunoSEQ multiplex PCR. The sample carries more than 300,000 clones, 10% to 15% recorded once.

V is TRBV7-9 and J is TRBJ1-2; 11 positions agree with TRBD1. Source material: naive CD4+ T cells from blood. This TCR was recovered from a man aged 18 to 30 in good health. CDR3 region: CASSLAAGTGGNGYTF. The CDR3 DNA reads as TGTGCCAGCAGCTTAGCCGCCGGGACAGGGGGAAATGGCTACACCTTC. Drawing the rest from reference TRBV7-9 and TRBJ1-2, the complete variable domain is DTGVSQNPRHKITKRGQNVTFRCDPISEHNRLYWYRQTLGQGPEFLTYFQNEAQLEKSRLLSDRFSAERPKGSFSTLEIQRTEQGDSAMYLCASSLAAGTGGNGYTFGSGTRLTVV.